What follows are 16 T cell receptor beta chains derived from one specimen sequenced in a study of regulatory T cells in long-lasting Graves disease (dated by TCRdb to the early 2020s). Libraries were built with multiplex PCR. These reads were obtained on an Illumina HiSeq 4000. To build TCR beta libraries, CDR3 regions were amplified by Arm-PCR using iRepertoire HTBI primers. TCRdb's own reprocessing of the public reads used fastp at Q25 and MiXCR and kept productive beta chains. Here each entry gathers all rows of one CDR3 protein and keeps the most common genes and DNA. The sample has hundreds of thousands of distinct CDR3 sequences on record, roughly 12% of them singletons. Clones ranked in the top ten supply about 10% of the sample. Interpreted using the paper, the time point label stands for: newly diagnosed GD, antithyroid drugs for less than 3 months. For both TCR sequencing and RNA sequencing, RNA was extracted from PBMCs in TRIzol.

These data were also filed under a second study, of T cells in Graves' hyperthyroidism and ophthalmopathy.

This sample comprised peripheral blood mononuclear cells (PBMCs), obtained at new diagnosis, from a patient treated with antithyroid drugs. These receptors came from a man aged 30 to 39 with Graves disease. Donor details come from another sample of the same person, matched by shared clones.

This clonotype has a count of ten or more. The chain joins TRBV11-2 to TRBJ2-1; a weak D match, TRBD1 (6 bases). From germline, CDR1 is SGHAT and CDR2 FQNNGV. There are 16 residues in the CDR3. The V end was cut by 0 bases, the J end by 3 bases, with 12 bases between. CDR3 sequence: CASSLEPLQGYNEQFF. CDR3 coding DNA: TGTGCCAGCAGCTTAGAGCCCTTACAGGGCTACAATGAGCAGTTCTTC.

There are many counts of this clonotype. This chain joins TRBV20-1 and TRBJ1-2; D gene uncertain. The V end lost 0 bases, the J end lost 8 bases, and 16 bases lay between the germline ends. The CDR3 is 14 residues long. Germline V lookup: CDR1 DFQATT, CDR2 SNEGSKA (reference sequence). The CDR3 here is CSARDPKQPLGYTF. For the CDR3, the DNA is TGCAGTGCTAGAGATCCGAAACAGCCTCTGGGCTACACCTTC.

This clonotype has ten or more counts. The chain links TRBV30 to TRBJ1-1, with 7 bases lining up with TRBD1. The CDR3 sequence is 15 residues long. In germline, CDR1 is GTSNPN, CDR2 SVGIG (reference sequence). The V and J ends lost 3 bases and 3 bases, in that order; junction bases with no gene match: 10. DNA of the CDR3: TGTGCCTGGAGGAGACAGGGTTATAAGGACACTGAAGCTTTCTTT. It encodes CAWRRQGYKDTEAFF.

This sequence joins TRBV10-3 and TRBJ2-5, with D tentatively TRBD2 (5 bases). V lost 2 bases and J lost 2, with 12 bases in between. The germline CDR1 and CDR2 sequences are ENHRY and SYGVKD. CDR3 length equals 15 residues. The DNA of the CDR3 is TGTGCCATCAGTGAGCCTACCGGGATGCAAGAGACCCAGTACTTC. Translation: CAISEPTGMQETQYF.

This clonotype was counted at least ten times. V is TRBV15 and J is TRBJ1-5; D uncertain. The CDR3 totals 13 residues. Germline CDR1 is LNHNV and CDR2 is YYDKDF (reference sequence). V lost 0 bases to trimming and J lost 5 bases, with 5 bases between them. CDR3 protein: CATSRDRYQPQHF. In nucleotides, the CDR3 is TGTGCCACCAGCAGAGATAGGTATCAGCCCCAGCATTTT.

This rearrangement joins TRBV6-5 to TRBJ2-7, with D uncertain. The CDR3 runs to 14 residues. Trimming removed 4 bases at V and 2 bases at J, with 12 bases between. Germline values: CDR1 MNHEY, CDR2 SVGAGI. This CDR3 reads CASSSSRKTYEQYF. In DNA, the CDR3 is TGTGCCAGCAGTTCGTCGCGGAAAACCTACGAGCAGTACTTC.

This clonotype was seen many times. This chain's CDR3 is CASRSGITEAFF. The DNA for the CDR3 is TGTGCCAGCAGGTCAGGGATCACTGAAGCTTTCTTT. V usage is TRBV2 and J usage is TRBJ1-1; TRBD1 is a possible D gene (5 bases). This CDR3 contains 12 residues. Trimming took off 6 bases at V and 4 bases at J, with 9 bases between the two ends. Germline assignment: CDR1 SNHLY and CDR2 FYNNEI.

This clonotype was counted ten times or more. CDR3 region: CASSLVKGLAGTEQFF. The CDR3 DNA reads TGTGCCAGCAGTCTTGTAAAGGGACTAGCGGGGACCGAGCAGTTCTTC. The chain recombines TRBV12-3 or TRBV12-4 with TRBJ2-1; the match to TRBD2 covers 13 bases. This CDR3 has 16 amino acids. V dropped 5 bases and J dropped 10; count of bases not matched to a gene: 11.

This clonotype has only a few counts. CDR3 protein: CAWDRTNTGELFF. The CDR3 nucleotides read TGTGCCTGGGACAGAACGAACACCGGGGAGCTGTTTTTT. The chain has TRBV30 and TRBJ2-2; D is perhaps TRBD1 (5 bases). The CDR3 runs 13 residues. V lost 5 bases and J lost 0, with 7 bases in between. In germline, CDR1 is GTSNPN, CDR2 SVGIG (reference sequence). Supplemented by reference TRBV30 and TRBJ2-2, the full variable domain reads SQTIHQWPATLVQPVGSPLSLECTVEGTSNPNLYWYRQAAGRGLQLLFYSVGIGQISSEVPQNLSASRPQDRQFILSSKKLLLSDSGFYLCAWDRTNTGELFFGEGSRLTVL.

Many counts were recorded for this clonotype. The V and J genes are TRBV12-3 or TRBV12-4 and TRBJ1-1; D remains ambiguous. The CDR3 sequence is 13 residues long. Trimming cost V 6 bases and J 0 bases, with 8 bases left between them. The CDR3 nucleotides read TGTGCCAGCAGCTTAACCCTGAACACTGAAGCTTTCTTT. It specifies CASSLTLNTEAFF.

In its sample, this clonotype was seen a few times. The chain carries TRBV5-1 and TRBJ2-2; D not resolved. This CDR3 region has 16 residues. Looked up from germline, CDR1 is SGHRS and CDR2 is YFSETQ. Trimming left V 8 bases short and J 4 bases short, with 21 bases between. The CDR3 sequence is CASSLEGLPITGELFF. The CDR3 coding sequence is TGCGCCAGTTCGCTCGAAGGTCTCCCTATCACCGGGGAGCTGTTTTTT.

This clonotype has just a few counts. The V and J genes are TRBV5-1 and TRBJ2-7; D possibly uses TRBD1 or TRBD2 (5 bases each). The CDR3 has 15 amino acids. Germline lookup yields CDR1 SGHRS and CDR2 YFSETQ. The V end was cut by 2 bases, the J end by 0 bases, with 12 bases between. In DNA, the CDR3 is TGCGCCAGCAGCTTCATAGCAGGGAGCTCCTACGAGCAGTACTTC. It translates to CASSFIAGSSYEQYF.

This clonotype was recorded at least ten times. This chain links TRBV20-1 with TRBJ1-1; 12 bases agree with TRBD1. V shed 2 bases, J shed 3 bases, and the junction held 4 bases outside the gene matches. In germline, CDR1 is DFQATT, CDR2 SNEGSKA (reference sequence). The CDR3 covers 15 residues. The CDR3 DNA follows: TGCAGTGCTAGAACCGGGACAGGGGGCCACACTGAAGCTTTCTTT. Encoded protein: CSARTGTGGHTEAFF.

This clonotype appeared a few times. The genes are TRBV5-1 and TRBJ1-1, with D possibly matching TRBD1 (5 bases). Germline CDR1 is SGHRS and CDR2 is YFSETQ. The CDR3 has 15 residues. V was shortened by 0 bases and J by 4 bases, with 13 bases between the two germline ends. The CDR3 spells CASSLVGGWVTEAFF. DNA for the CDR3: TGCGCCAGCAGCTTGGTTGGGGGTTGGGTCACTGAAGCTTTCTTT. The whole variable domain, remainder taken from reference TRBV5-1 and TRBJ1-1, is KAGVTQTPRYLIKTRGQQVTLSCSPISGHRSVSWYQQTPGQGLQFLFEYFSETQRNKGNFPGRFSGRQFSNSRSEMNVSTLELGDSALYLCASSLVGGWVTEAFFGQGTRLTVV.

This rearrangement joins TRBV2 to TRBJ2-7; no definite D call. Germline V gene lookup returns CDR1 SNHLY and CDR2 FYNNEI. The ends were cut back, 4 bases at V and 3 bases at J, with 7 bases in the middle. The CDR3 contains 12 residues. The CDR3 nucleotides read TGTGCCAGCAGTGTACAAAGCTACGAGCAGTACTTC. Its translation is CASSVQSYEQYF.

In DNA, the CDR3 is TGTGCCAGCAGCTTAGGGGGTAGCGGGCGCCCAGGCTCCTACGAGCAGTACTTC. Encoded protein: CASSLGGSGRPGSYEQYF. J is TRBJ2-7 and V is TRBV7-9; 7 bases are shared with TRBD2. CDR1 is SEHNR, CDR2 FQNEAQ, per germline (reference sequence). Unmatched junction bases numbered 12, after V lost 1 base and J lost 0 bases. CDR3 length: 18 residues. Variable domain in full (rest from reference TRBV7-9 and TRBJ2-7): DTGVSQNPRHKITKRGQNVTFRCDPISEHNRLYWYRQTLGQGPEFLTYFQNEAQLEKSRLLSDRFSAERPKGSFSTLEIQRTEQGDSAMYLCASSLGGSGRPGSYEQYFGPGTRLTVT.